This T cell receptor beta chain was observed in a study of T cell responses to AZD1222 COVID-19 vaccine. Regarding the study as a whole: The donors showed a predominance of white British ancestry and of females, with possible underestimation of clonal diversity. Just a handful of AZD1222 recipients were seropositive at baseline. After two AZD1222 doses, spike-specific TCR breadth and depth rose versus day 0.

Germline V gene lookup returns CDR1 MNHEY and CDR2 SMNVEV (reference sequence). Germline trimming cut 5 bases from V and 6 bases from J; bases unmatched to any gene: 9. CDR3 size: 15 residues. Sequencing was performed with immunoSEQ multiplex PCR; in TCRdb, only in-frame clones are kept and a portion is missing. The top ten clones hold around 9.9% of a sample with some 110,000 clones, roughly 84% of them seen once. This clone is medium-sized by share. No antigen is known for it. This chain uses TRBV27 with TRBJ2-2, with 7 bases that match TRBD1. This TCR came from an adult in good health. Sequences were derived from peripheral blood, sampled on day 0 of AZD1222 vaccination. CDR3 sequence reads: CASSILQGKPGELFF. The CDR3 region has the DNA TGTGCCAGCAGTATTCTACAGGGGAAGCCCGGGGAGCTGTTTTTT.